This TCR beta chain was sequenced in a study of blood T cell repertoires in COVID-19. Study information: T cells, B-cell-depleted T cells, or PBMCs supplied cDNA or gDNA.

The V and J ends lost 4 bases and 2 bases, in that order; junction bases with no gene match: 7. The germline V gene encodes CDR1 KGHDR and CDR2 SFDVKD. This CDR3 spans 17 amino acids. Clones were sequenced by immunoSEQ multiplex PCR, and TCRdb holds only the in-frame ones, with some missing. The data show just over 650,000 clones, 75% to 90% seen once. The V and J genes are TRBV24-1 and TRBJ2-3, with TRBD2 matching over 11 bases. The receptor was isolated from a woman younger than 30 with acute or convalescent COVID-19. Source material: peripheral blood. The CDR3 DNA reads as TGTGCCACCAGTGACACCCGACTAGCGGGGCTCACAGATACGCAGTATTTT. Translation gives CATSDTRLAGLTDTQYF.